The present entry profiles one TCR beta chain with its context. The antigen is undetermined. The entry originates in a study of graft-versus-host responses after intestinal transplantation. Only in-frame clones appear in the TCRdb table, and some are missing; sequencing was by immunoSEQ multiplex PCR. Of around 25,000 clones in the sample, less than 85% were seen once. CDR1 and CDR2 from the germline V gene are SNHLY and FYNNEI. The CDR3 length is 12 residues. Trimming removed 6 bases from V and 5 bases from J; junction bases left unmatched: 2. Study-wide results and caveats: Present in recipient marrow, GvH clones included some that appeared first in ileum or blood.

V and J are TRBV2 and TRBJ2-7; TRBD2 agrees at 9 bases. This TCR derives from a human patient who received an intestinal transplant, so some T cells may come from the graft donor. The sample was PBMCs, taken approximately 28 days after intestinal transplant. The CDR3 here is CASRGLANEQYF. The DNA for the CDR3 is TGTGCCAGCAGAGGACTAGCGAACGAGCAGTACTTC. The full variable domain, completed using reference TRBV2 and TRBJ2-7, is EPEVTQTPSHQVTQMGQEVILRCVPISNHLYFYWYRQILGQKVEFLVSFYNNEISEKSEIFDDQFSVERPDGSNFTLKIRSTKLEDSAMYFCASRGLANEQYFGPGTRLTVT.